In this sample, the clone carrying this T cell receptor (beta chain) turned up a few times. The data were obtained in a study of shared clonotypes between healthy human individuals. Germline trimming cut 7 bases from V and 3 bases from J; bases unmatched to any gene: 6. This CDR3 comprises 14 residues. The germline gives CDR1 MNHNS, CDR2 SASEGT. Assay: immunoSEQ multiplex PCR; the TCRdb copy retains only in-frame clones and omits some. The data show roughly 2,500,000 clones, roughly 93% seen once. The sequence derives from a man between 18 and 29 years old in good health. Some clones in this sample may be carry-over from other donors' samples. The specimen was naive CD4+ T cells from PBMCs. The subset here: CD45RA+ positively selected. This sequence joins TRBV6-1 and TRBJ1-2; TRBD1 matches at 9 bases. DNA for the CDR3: TGTGCCAGCACAAGCCGGACAGGGGACTATGGCTACACCTTC. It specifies CASTSRTGDYGYTF.